These 28 T cell receptor beta chains were all obtained from the same sample, sequenced in a study of blood T cell repertoires in COVID-19. Profiling relied on immunoSEQ multiplex PCR, and the TCRdb table lists in-frame clones only, not all of them. The sample includes about 200,000 clones, 82% seen only once; the top ten take roughly 10%. Input material: PBMCs or T cells enriched from blood (not recorded which). The receptors derive from a man aged 40-55 years who had recovered from COVID-19.

Regarding this clone: Additional DNA sequences in this sample encode the identical CDR3. V is TRBV7-2 and J is TRBJ1-3; D is unresolved. Germline assignment: CDR1 SGHTA and CDR2 FQGNSA. CDR3 length equals 13 residues. V lost 6 bases to trimming and J lost 0 bases, with 6 bases between them. The CDR3 reads CASSLYSGNTIYF. CDR3 nucleotide sequence: TGTGCCAGCAGTTTATACTCTGGAAACACCATATATTTT.

This chain connects TRBV4-1 to TRBJ1-4; D possibly corresponds to TRBD1 (5 bases). The CDR3 consists of 15 residues. CDR1 and CDR2 from the germline V gene are MGHRA and YSYEKL. Trimming removed 0 bases at V and 8 bases at J, with 13 bases between. The DNA for the CDR3 is TGCGCCAGCAGCCAAGAGGGGCAGGGCGGAGAAAAACTGTTTTTT. This translates into CASSQEGQGGEKLFF.

The CDR3 DNA is TGCGCCAGCAGCTTAGCGGGTGCAACTAATGAAAAACTGTTTTTT. This codes for CASSLAGATNEKLFF. The V gene is TRBV5-1, the J gene TRBJ1-4; D gene unclear. Trimming left V 2 bases short and J 0 bases short, with 8 bases between. The CDR3 is made up of 15 amino acids. From germline, CDR1 is SGHRS and CDR2 YFSETQ.

The chain has TRBV5-4 and TRBJ1-2; D might be TRBD1 (6 bases). The V gene lost 3 bases and the J gene lost 6 bases, with 18 bases spanning the gap. Germline V lookup: CDR1 SGHNT, CDR2 YYREEE (reference sequence). The CDR3 consists of 15 residues. The CDR3 DNA follows: TGTGCCAGCAGCTGGGGGTACAGGGAGTCGGATGGCTACACCTTC. It translates to CASSWGYRESDGYTF.

The CDR3 loop reads CASSRTQGANEQYF. The CDR3 DNA is TGCGCCAGCAGCAGGACACAGGGGGCCAACGAGCAGTACTTC. The rearrangement joins TRBV5-1 to TRBJ2-7, with 9 bases identical to TRBD1. CDR3 length equals 14 residues. Germline V CDR1 and CDR2: SGHRS, YFSETQ. With 4 bases clipped from V and 5 bases from J, the junction kept 7 bases outside the gene matches.

The chain links TRBV7-8 to TRBJ1-1; D unresolved. Trimming took 2 bases from V and 5 from J, leaving 9 bases between them. CDR3 size: 13 residues. Germline CDR1 SGHVS, CDR2 FQNEAQ. The chain's CDR3 is CASSLNLVTEAFF. The CDR3, as DNA: TGTGCCAGCAGCTTAAATTTAGTTACTGAAGCTTTCTTT.

The V gene is TRBV7-2, the J gene TRBJ2-3, with TRBD2 matching over 10 bases. CDR1 SGHTA and CDR2 FQGNSA come from the germline V gene. J lost 5 bases, V lost 1 base, and 9 bases had no gene match. CDR3 length: 17 residues. CDR3 nucleotides: TGTGCCAGCAGCTTAGGACTAGCGGGTGGGGGGGGAGATACGCAGTATTTT. This codes for CASSLGLAGGGGDTQYF.

The chain links TRBV5-4 to TRBJ2-5, with 9 bases aligning to TRBD1. The V gene end was trimmed by 2 bases and the J gene end by 3 bases; junction bases not matched to a gene: 8. The CDR3 covers 16 residues. Germline loops: CDR1 SGHNT, CDR2 YYREEE (reference sequence). The CDR3 is CASSFTGGDTKETQYF. CDR3 nucleotides: TGTGCCAGCAGCTTTACAGGGGGCGACACGAAAGAGACCCAGTACTTC.

This sequence joins TRBV13 and TRBJ2-1; 8 nucleotides match TRBD1. The CDR3 totals 15 residues. Germline V CDR1 and CDR2: PRHDT, FYEKMQ (reference sequence). Unmatched junction bases numbered 11, after V lost 6 bases and J lost 7 bases. CDR3 loop: CASSQDRATRNEQFF. In DNA, the CDR3 is TGTGCCAGCAGTCAGGACAGGGCTACGAGGAATGAGCAGTTCTTC.

This CDR3 is CASSPGQHYEQYF. CDR3 in DNA: TGTGCCAGCAGCCCGGGACAACACTACGAGCAGTACTTC. The rearrangement uses TRBV7-3 and TRBJ2-7; maybe TRBD1 (6 bases). V shed 5 bases and J shed 3 bases, with 11 bases lying between them. The CDR3 is 13 residues long. Germline values: CDR1 SGHTA, CDR2 FQGTGA.

The V and J genes are TRBV18 and TRBJ1-2; weak D call: TRBD1 (6 bases). V lost 5 bases and J lost 3, with 10 bases in between. Germline CDR1 is KGHSH and CDR2 is LQKENI. The CDR3 is made up of 13 amino acids. The CDR3 DNA reads TGTGCCAGCTCAACAGGGTCGGACTATGGCTACACCTTC. Translated: CASSTGSDYGYTF.

The chain uses TRBV13 and TRBJ1-1; D is undetermined. The CDR3 length is 15 residues. V lost 1 base and J 4 bases, leaving 13 bases between the germline ends. Germline V gene lookup returns CDR1 PRHDT and CDR2 FYEKMQ (reference sequence). This chain's CDR3 is CASSLVSGRITEAFF. The CDR3 DNA follows: TGTGCCAGCAGCTTAGTATCAGGAAGGATCACTGAAGCTTTCTTT.

The chain uses TRBV7-9 and TRBJ2-3, with TRBD2 matching 9 bases. The J segment lost 2 bases and the V segment lost 5 bases, leaving 2 bases of the junction unmatched. Germline V CDR1 and CDR2: SEHNR, FQNEAQ (reference sequence). The CDR3 extends over 14 amino acids. DNA of the CDR3: TGTGCCAGCAGCAGACTAGCGGACACAGATACGCAGTATTTT. Translated, it gives CASSRLADTDTQYF.

This chain uses TRBV2 with TRBJ1-4, with 9 bases aligning to TRBD1. V lost 7 bases to trimming and J lost 2 bases; unmatched junction nucleotides: 5. The germline gives CDR1 SNHLY, CDR2 FYNNEI. The CDR3 has 15 amino acids. For the CDR3, the DNA is TGTGCCAGCAAGAACAGGGGGCACACTAATGAAAAACTGTTTTTT. Its translation: CASKNRGHTNEKLFF.

This clone appeared a single time. This chain joins TRBV10-3 and TRBJ2-6; D perhaps matches TRBD1 (6 bases). The CDR3 is made up of 17 amino acids. CDR1 is ENHRY, CDR2 SYGVKD, per germline. V shed 3 bases and J shed 4 bases, with 16 bases lying between them. CDR3 nucleotide sequence: TGTGCCATCAGTGACCCCAGCAGGGGATCCGGGGCCAACGTCCTGACTTTC. As protein: CAISDPSRGSGANVLTF.

This chain links TRBV6-5 with TRBJ1-2; 8 bases are shared with TRBD1. CDR1 MNHEY and CDR2 SVGAGI come from the germline V gene. The CDR3 extends over 15 amino acids. With 6 bases clipped from V and 5 bases from J, the junction kept 11 bases outside the gene matches. The CDR3: CASRPQGASSYGYTF. CDR3 in DNA: TGTGCCAGCAGGCCTCAGGGGGCGTCGTCATATGGCTACACCTTC.

The chain is built from TRBV2 and TRBJ1-5; 8 bases line up with TRBD1. Germline V lookup: CDR1 SNHLY, CDR2 FYNNEI. The length of the CDR3 is 16 residues. Unmatched junction bases numbered 7, after V lost 0 bases and J lost 6 bases. DNA for the CDR3: TGTGCCAGCAGTGAAGCGGCAGGGGGCTTGTTTCAGCCCCAGCATTTT. It is translated as CASSEAAGGLFQPQHF.

This clone was counted a single time. V gene TRBV5-4 combines with J gene TRBJ2-1; TRBD2 matches 9 bases. CDR1 SGHNT and CDR2 YYREEE come from the germline V gene (reference sequence). Trimming removed 8 bases from V and 11 bases from J; junction bases left unmatched: 2. This CDR3 region has 10 residues. Written as DNA, the CDR3 is TGTGCCAGACTAGCGGGTAAGCAGTTCTTC. The encoded protein is CARLAGKQFF.

The chain uses TRBV19 and TRBJ2-1; 7 positions agree with TRBD1. V was clipped by 3 bases and J by 5 bases; unmatched bases: 10. CDR1 is LNHDA and CDR2 is SQIVND in the germline V gene (reference sequence). The CDR3 length is 16 residues. CDR3 sequence reads: CASSMSTGTVDNEQFF. CDR3 sequence (DNA): TGTGCCAGTAGTATGTCCACCGGGACAGTCGACAATGAGCAGTTCTTC.

V and J are TRBV9 and TRBJ1-4, with TRBD1 as a possible D gene (6 bases). The CDR3 length is 15 residues. V was pared by 6 bases and J by 5 bases, with 17 bases between. Germline V gene data show CDR1 as SGDLS and CDR2 as YYNGEE. CDR3 coding DNA: TGTGCCAGCAAACGGACGGGGGGCACGAATGAAAAACTGTTTTTT. Protein product: CASKRTGGTNEKLFF.

The CDR3, as DNA: TGTGCCAGCAGCTTCCCGGGACTAGCCCCAGAGACCCAGTACTTC. Translating gives CASSFPGLAPETQYF. The genes are TRBV7-9 and TRBJ2-5, with 9 bases matching TRBD2. Losses at the gene ends were 3 bases for V and 4 bases for J; bases not matched to a gene: 6. The CDR3 consists of 15 residues. CDR1 is SEHNR, CDR2 FQNEAQ, per germline (reference sequence). Together with reference TRBV7-9 and TRBJ2-5, the CDR3 gives the full variable domain: DTGVSQNPRHKITKRGQNVTFRCDPISEHNRLYWYRQTLGQGPEFLTYFQNEAQLEKSRLLSDRFSAERPKGSFSTLEIQRTEQGDSAMYLCASSFPGLAPETQYFGPGTRLLVL.

This clone was counted only a few times. This chain connects TRBV30 to TRBJ1-1; D is undetermined. Germline V gene data show CDR1 as GTSNPN and CDR2 as SVGIG (reference sequence). V was trimmed by 1 base and J by 11 bases, leaving 17 bases between them. This CDR3 region has 13 residues. The CDR3 bases are TGTGCCTGGAGTGGGATGATAGGCCTAGGCGCTTTCTTT. Translating gives CAWSGMIGLGAFF.

V usage is TRBV10-3 and J usage is TRBJ2-1; 7 bases agree with TRBD1. This CDR3 is built from 13 residues. In germline, CDR1 is ENHRY, CDR2 SYGVKD. V lost 8 bases to trimming and J lost 13 bases; unmatched junction nucleotides: 14. This CDR3 reads CAIQTTPGTDQFF. The CDR3 coding sequence is TGTGCCATCCAGACGACTCCCGGGACAGATCAGTTCTTC.

The chain recombines TRBV5-1 with TRBJ2-3, with 9 bases lining up with TRBD2. CDR1 is SGHRS, CDR2 YFSETQ, per germline. V lost 0 bases and J lost 1; bases outside the gene matches: 6. The CDR3 contains 17 residues. The CDR3 DNA follows: TGCGCCAGCAGCTTGGGTTTTAGCGGGAGCGGCACAGATACGCAGTATTTT. It yields the protein CASSLGFSGSGTDTQYF.

The J gene is TRBJ2-2, the V gene TRBV4-3; 7 nucleotides align to TRBD2. This CDR3 is 16 amino acids long. The germline V gene encodes CDR1 LGHNA and CDR2 YSLEER. V lost 1 base and J lost 7; bases outside the gene matches: 9. The CDR3 reads CASSQVGGRAGGELFF. CDR3 DNA: TGCGCCAGCAGCCAAGTGGGAGGGAGGGCCGGCGGGGAGCTGTTTTTT.

The CDR3 is CASGLVREALSSTDTQYF. In DNA, the CDR3 is TGTGCTAGTGGTTTGGTACGCGAGGCGTTATCAAGCACAGATACGCAGTATTTT. The chain is built from TRBV12-5 and TRBJ2-3; D remains ambiguous. Germline V gene sequence: CDR1 LGHNT, CDR2 FRNRAP. This CDR3 region has 18 residues. With 0 bases removed from V and 0 bases from J, the gap between germline ends came to 16 bases.

This chain connects TRBV15 to TRBJ2-3; tentative D call: TRBD2 (6 bases). The CDR3 is 15 residues long. Trimming took 0 bases from V and 5 from J, leaving 12 bases between them. Germline CDR1 LNHNV, CDR2 YYDKDF (reference sequence). CDR3 sequence: CATSREAGPVDTQYF. The CDR3 nucleotides read TGTGCCACCAGCAGAGAAGCGGGCCCCGTAGATACGCAGTATTTT.

The rearrangement joins TRBV6-2 or TRBV6-3 to TRBJ1-2, with D maybe TRBD1 (5 bases). This CDR3 is 13 amino acids long. Looked up from germline, CDR1 is MNHEY and CDR2 is SVGEGT. Trimming left V 2 bases short and J 6 bases short, with 10 bases between. The CDR3 coding sequence is TGTGCCAGCAGTTACATCCGGGGGGATGGCTACACCTTC. Translation: CASSYIRGDGYTF.